Each of the 8 T cell receptor beta chains below was sequenced from the same sample in a study of blood T cell repertoires in COVID-19. Here immunoSEQ multiplex PCR was the method, and the copy in TCRdb shows in-frame clones only, minus some. The data contain about 210,000 clones, 92% of them seen just once; the ten biggest clones take up around 1.2%. Material: peripheral blood. These receptors all come from a man aged 25-40 years with acute or convalescent COVID-19.

The V call is TRBV2, the J call TRBJ1-2, with TRBD1 as a possible D gene (5 bases). Trimming removed 11 bases at V and 5 bases at J, with 15 bases between. The CDR3 totals 12 residues. Looked up from germline, CDR1 is SNHLY and CDR2 is FYNNEI. DNA for the CDR3: TGTGCCGGCCGAGTTAGGGGTTATGGCTACACCTTC. This translates into CAGRVRGYGYTF.

J is TRBJ2-1 and V is TRBV6-4, with a possible D match to TRBD1 (5 bases). The CDR3 has 16 amino acids. Germline lookup yields CDR1 MRHNA and CDR2 SNTAGT. Trimming took 1 base from V and 0 from J, leaving 10 bases between them. DNA of the CDR3: TGTGCCAGCAGTGACTGGGGCACTTCCTCCTACAATGAGCAGTTCTTC. It yields the protein CASSDWGTSSYNEQFF.

This sequence joins TRBV29-1 and TRBJ2-1; a weak D match, TRBD1 (5 bases). The CDR3 is 12 residues long. The germline V and J ends were trimmed by 7 bases and 4 bases, with 11 bases remaining between them. Germline loops: CDR1 SQVTM, CDR2 ANQGSEA. The CDR3 here is CSERTTYNEQFF. The CDR3 DNA reads TGCAGCGAAAGGACAACTTACAATGAGCAGTTCTTC.

This chain links TRBV4-2 with TRBJ2-1, with 12 positions matching TRBD1. Germline V lookup: CDR1 LGHNA, CDR2 YNFKEQ. This CDR3 region has 16 residues. The V gene end was trimmed by 5 bases and the J gene end by 7 bases; junction bases not matched to a gene: 9. CDR3 nucleotides: TGTGCCAGCAGCGTATACTGGGACAGGGGGCAGAATGAGCAGTTCTTC. This gives the protein CASSVYWDRGQNEQFF.

The V and J genes are TRBV2 and TRBJ2-7; 10 nucleotides match TRBD1. Looked up from germline, CDR1 is SNHLY and CDR2 is FYNNEI. Trimming at V came to 7 bases and at J to 5 bases, leaving 5 bases not matched to a gene. The CDR3 contains 13 residues. CDR3 region: CASNRQGAHEQYF. Here the CDR3 DNA reads TGTGCCAGCAACAGACAGGGGGCCCACGAGCAGTACTTC.

This chain uses TRBV12-3 or TRBV12-4 with TRBJ1-2; TRBD1 aligns across 8 bases. The ends lost 3 bases at V and 7 bases at J; junction bases unmatched: 4. CDR3 size: 13 residues. CDR3 protein: CASSLGQALGYTF. CDR3 coding DNA: TGTGCCAGCAGTTTGGGACAGGCTCTTGGCTACACCTTC.

The V gene is TRBV9, the J gene TRBJ1-2, with 8 bases aligning to TRBD1. The CDR3 is 14 residues long. The germline gives CDR1 SGDLS, CDR2 YYNGEE. The junction had 5 bases not matched to a gene; V was cut back by 4 bases and J by 3 bases. The CDR3 sequence: CASSTQGGDYGYTF. In DNA, the CDR3 is TGTGCCAGCAGCACACAGGGGGGGGACTATGGCTACACCTTC.

The chain couples TRBV7-2 to TRBJ2-3; weak D call: TRBD2 (5 bases). V was trimmed by 4 bases and J by 1 base, leaving 6 bases between them. The CDR3 has 13 amino acids. Germline V gene sequence: CDR1 SGHTA, CDR2 FQGNSA. CDR3 coding DNA: TGTGCCAGCAGCTCGAGGGGCACAGATACGCAGTATTTT. Amino acids: CASSSRGTDTQYF. Full variable domain (rest looked up from reference TRBV7-2 and TRBJ2-3): GAGVSQSPSNKVTEKGKDVELRCDPISGHTALYWYRQSLGQGLEFLIYFQGNSAPDKSGLPSDRFSAERTGGSVSTLTIQRTQQEDSAVYLCASSSRGTDTQYFGPGTRLTVL.